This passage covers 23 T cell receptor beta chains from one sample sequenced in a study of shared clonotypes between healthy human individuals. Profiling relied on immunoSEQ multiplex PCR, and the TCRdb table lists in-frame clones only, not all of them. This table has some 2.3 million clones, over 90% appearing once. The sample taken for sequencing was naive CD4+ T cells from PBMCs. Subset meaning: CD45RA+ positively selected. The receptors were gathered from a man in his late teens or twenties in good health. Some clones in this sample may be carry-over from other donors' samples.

The CDR3 bases are TGTGCCAGCAGGGGTTCGGGACACTTAAATGAAAAACTGTTTTTT. It yields the protein CASRGSGHLNEKLFF. The chain uses TRBV6-1 and TRBJ1-4; D possibly corresponds to TRBD1 (6 bases). The CDR3 length is 15 residues. With 6 bases removed from V and 5 bases from J, the gap between germline ends came to 16 bases. Germline CDR1 MNHNS, CDR2 SASEGT.

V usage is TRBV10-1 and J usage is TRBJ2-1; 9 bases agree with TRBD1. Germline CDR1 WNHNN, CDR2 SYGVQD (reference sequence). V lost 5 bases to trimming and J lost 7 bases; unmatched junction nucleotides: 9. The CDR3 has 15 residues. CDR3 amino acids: CASSPLQGAGNEQFF. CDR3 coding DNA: TGCGCCAGCAGTCCCTTACAGGGGGCCGGTAATGAGCAGTTCTTC.

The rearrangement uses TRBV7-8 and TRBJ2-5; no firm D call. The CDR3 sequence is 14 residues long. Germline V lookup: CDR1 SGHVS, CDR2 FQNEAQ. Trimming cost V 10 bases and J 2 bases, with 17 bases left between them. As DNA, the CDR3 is TGTGCCACCTCCAAAAGAGTTTCTCAAGAGACCCAGTACTTC. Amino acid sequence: CATSKRVSQETQYF. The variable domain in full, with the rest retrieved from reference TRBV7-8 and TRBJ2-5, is GAGVSQSPRYKVAKRGQDVALRCDPISGHVSLFWYQQALGQGPEFLTYFQNEAQLDKSGLPSDRFFAERPEGSVSTLKIQRTQQEDSAVYLCATSKRVSQETQYFGPGTRLLVL.

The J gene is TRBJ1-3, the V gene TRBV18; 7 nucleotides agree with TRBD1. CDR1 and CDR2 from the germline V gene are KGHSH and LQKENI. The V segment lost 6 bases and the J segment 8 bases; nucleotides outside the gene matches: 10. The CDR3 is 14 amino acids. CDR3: CASSQRTGQDTIYF. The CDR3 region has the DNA TGTGCCAGCTCCCAGCGGACAGGCCAGGACACCATATATTTT.

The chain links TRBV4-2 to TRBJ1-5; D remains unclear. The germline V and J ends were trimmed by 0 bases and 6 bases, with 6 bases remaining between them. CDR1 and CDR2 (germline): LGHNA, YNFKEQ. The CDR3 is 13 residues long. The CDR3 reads CASSQESSQPQHF. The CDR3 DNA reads TGTGCCAGCAGCCAAGAAAGTAGTCAGCCCCAGCATTTT.

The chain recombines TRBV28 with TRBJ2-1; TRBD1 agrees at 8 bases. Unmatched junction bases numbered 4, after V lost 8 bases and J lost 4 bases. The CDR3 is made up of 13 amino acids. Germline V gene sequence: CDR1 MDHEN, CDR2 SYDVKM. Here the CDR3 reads CASLDREYNEQFF. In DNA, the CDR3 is TGTGCCAGCTTGGACAGGGAATACAATGAGCAGTTCTTC. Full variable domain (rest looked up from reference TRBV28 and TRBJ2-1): DVKVTQSSRYLVKRTGEKVFLECVQDMDHENMFWYRQDPGLGLRLIYFSYDVKMKEKGDIPEGYSVSREKKERFSLILESASTNQTSMYLCASLDREYNEQFFGPGTRLTVL.

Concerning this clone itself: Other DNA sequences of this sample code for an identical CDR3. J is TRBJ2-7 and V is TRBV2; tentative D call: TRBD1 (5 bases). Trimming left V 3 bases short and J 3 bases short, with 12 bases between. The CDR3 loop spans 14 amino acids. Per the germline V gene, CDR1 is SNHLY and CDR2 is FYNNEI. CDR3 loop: CASSDQGTGYEQYF. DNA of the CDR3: TGTGCCAGCAGTGACCAGGGAACGGGCTACGAGCAGTACTTC.

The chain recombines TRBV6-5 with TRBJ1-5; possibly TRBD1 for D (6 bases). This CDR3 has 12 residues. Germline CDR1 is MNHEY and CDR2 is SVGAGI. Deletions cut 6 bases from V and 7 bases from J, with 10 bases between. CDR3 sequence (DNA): TGTGCCAGCAGCCAGGGGAACCAGCCCCAGCATTTT. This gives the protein CASSQGNQPQHF.

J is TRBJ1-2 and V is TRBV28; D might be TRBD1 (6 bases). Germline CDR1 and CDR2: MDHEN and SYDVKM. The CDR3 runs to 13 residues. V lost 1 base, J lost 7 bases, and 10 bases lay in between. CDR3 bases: TGTGCCAGCAGTTTATCGGGGGCGCTTGGCTACACCTTC. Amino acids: CASSLSGALGYTF.

This CDR3 is CASSLARENQETQYF. CDR3 nucleotide sequence: TGTGCCAGCAGCTTGGCTAGGGAGAACCAAGAGACCCAGTACTTC. The chain joins TRBV13 to TRBJ2-5, with D possibly being TRBD2 (5 bases). V lost 3 bases to trimming and J lost 0 bases, with 11 bases between them. CDR1 PRHDT and CDR2 FYEKMQ come from the germline V gene (reference sequence). The CDR3 runs 15 residues.

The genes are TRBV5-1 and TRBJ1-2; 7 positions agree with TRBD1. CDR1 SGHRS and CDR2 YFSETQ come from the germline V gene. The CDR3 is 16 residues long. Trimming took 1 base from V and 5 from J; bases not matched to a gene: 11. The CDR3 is CASSLYGQAPGYGYTF. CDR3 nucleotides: TGCGCCAGCAGCTTGTACGGACAGGCCCCGGGGTATGGCTACACCTTC.

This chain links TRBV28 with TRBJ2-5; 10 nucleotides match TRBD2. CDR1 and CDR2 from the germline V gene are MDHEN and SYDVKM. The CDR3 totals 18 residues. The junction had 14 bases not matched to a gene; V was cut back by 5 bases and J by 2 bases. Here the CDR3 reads CASSTRTSGTSKQETQYF. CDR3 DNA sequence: TGTGCCAGCAGTACGCGGACTAGCGGTACCTCGAAACAAGAGACCCAGTACTTC.

The CDR3 DNA is TGCGCCAGCAGCCAAGATATAGGGACTAGCGGGAGATTCAATGAGCAGTTCTTC. Translated: CASSQDIGTSGRFNEQFF. The V call is TRBV4-3, the J call TRBJ2-1; 14 positions match TRBD2. The CDR3 has 18 amino acids. Germline CDR1 LGHNA, CDR2 YSLEER. Trimming at V came to 0 bases and at J to 6 bases, leaving 7 bases not matched to a gene.

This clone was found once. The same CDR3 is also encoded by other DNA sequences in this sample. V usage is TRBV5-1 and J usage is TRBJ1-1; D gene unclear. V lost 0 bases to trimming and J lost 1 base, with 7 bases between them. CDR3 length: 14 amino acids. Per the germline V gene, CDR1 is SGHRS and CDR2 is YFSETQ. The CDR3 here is CASSLGLGNTEAFF. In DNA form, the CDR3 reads TGCGCCAGCAGCTTGGGTTTGGGGAACACTGAAGCTTTCTTT. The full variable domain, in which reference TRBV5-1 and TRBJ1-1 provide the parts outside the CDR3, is KAGVTQTPRYLIKTRGQQVTLSCSPISGHRSVSWYQQTPGQGLQFLFEYFSETQRNKGNFPGRFSGRQFSNSRSEMNVSTLELGDSALYLCASSLGLGNTEAFFGQGTRLTVV.

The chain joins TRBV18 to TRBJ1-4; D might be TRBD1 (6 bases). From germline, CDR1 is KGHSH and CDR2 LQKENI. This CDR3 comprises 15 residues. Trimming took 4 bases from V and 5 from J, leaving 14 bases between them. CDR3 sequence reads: CASSLMTGPNEKLFF. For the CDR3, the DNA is TGTGCCAGCTCACTTATGACAGGTCCCAATGAAAAACTGTTTTTT.

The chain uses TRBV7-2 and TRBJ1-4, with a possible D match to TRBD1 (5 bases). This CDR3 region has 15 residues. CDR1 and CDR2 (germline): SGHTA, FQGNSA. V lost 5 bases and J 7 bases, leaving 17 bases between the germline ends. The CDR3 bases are TGTGCCAGCAGCACCCGGAGTGGACACCTTGAAAAACTGTTTTTT. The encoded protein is CASSTRSGHLEKLFF. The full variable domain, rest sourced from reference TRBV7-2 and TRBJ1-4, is GAGVSQSPSNKVTEKGKDVELRCDPISGHTALYWYRQSLGQGLEFLIYFQGNSAPDKSGLPSDRFSAERTGGSVSTLTIQRTQQEDSAVYLCASSTRSGHLEKLFFGSGTQLSVL.

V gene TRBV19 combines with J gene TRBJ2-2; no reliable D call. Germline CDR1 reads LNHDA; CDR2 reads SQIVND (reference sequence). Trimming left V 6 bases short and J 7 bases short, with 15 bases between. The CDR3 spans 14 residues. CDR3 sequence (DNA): TGTGCCAGTAGCCGGGTCCCGGCTGGCGGGGAGCTGTTTTTT. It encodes CASSRVPAGGELFF.

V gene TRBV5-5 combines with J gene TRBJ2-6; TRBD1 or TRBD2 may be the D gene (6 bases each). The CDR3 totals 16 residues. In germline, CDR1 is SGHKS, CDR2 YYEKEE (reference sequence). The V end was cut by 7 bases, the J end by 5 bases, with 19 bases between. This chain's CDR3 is CASAFWGALRANVLTF. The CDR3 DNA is TGTGCCAGCGCCTTCTGGGGGGCGCTGAGGGCCAACGTCCTGACTTTC. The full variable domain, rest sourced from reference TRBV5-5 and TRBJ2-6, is DAGVTQSPTHLIKTRGQQVTLRCSPISGHKSVSWYQQVLGQGPQFIFQYYEKEERGRGNFPDRFSARQFPNYSSELNVNALLLGDSALYLCASAFWGALRANVLTFGAGSRLTVL.

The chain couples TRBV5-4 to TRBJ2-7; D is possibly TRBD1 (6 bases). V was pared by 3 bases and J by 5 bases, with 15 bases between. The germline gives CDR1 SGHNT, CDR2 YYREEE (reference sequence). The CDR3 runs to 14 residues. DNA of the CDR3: TGTGCCAGCAGCTGGGGACAAACATCGGACGAGCAGTACTTC. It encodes CASSWGQTSDEQYF. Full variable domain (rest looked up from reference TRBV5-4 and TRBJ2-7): ETGVTQSPTHLIKTRGQQVTLRCSSQSGHNTVSWYQQALGQGPQFIFQYYREEENGRGNFPPRFSGLQFPNYSSELNVNALELDDSALYLCASSWGQTSDEQYFGPGTRLTVT.

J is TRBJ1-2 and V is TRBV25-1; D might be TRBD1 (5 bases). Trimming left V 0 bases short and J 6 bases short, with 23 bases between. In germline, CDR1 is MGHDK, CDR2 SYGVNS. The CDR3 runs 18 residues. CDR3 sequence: CASSEYWSGNGAVDGYTF. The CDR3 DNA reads TGTGCCAGCAGTGAATATTGGTCAGGGAACGGTGCGGTGGATGGCTACACCTTC.

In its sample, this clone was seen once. For the CDR3, the DNA is TGTGCCAGCAGACTAGCCGGCTCCTACGAGCAGTACTTC. It is translated as CASRLAGSYEQYF. V and J are TRBV25-1 and TRBJ2-7; D is possibly TRBD2 (6 bases). Trimming took off 6 bases at V and 0 bases at J, with 9 bases between the two ends. The CDR3 runs 13 residues. The germline V gene encodes CDR1 MGHDK and CDR2 SYGVNS.

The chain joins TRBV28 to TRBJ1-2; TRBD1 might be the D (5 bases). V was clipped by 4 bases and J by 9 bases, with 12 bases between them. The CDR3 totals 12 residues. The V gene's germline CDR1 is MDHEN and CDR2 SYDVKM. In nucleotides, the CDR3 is TGTGCCAGCAGTTCGTACGGGGGGAGCTACACCTTC. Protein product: CASSSYGGSYTF.

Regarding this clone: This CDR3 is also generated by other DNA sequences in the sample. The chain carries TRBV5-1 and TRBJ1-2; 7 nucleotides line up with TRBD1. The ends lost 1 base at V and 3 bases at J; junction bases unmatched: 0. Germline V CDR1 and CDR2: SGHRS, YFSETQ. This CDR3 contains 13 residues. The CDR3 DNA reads TGCGCCAGCAGCTTGCAGGGGGACTATGGCTACACCTTC. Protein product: CASSLQGDYGYTF. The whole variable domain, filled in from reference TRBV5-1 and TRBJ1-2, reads KAGVTQTPRYLIKTRGQQVTLSCSPISGHRSVSWYQQTPGQGLQFLFEYFSETQRNKGNFPGRFSGRQFSNSRSEMNVSTLELGDSALYLCASSLQGDYGYTFGSGTRLTVV.